The 22 T cell receptor beta chains below all came from one sample that was sequenced in a study of blood T cell repertoires in COVID-19. Profiled with immunoSEQ multiplex PCR; TCRdb holds only in-frame clones, not every one. The table has 220,000 or so clones, under 90% seen once. The sequenced material came from peripheral blood. The receptors shown here come from a man aged 55 to 69 who had recovered from COVID-19.

This rearrangement joins TRBV15 to TRBJ1-2; D unclear. Germline V gene sequence: CDR1 LNHNV, CDR2 YYDKDF (reference sequence). This CDR3 spans 16 amino acids. V was pared by 0 bases and J by 6 bases, with 17 bases between. The CDR3 spells CATSRDQQRTRDGYTF. DNA for the CDR3: TGTGCCACCAGCAGAGATCAACAGAGGACGAGGGATGGCTACACCTTC.

This clone showed up just once. V usage is TRBV19 and J usage is TRBJ2-5; 8 bases match TRBD1. Germline lookup yields CDR1 LNHDA and CDR2 SQIVND (reference sequence). The CDR3 consists of 15 residues. After removal of 2 bases from V and 5 bases from J, the junction contained 7 bases not matched to a gene. The CDR3 DNA sequence: TGTGCCAGTAGTATAACGCAGGGGGCTTGGGAGACCCAGTACTTC. Translating it yields CASSITQGAWETQYF.

The chain carries TRBV7-2 and TRBJ1-2; D is uncertain. This CDR3 spans 16 amino acids. Trimming cost V 5 bases and J 6 bases, with 22 bases left between them. Germline-derived CDR1 and CDR2 are SGHTA and FQGNSA. The CDR3 region has the DNA TGTGCCAGCAGCCCCCTTTTGGTCCTCGGTTTCGATGGCTACACCTTC. Protein: CASSPLLVLGFDGYTF.

The chain employs TRBV27 and TRBJ2-5, with 8 positions matching TRBD1. This CDR3 spans 16 amino acids. Losses at the gene ends were 0 bases for V and 6 bases for J; bases not matched to a gene: 9. Per germline, CDR1 MNHEY and CDR2 SMNVEV (reference sequence). CDR3 protein: CASSLSVGDRGQTQYF. In nucleotides, the CDR3 is TGTGCCAGCAGTTTATCGGTAGGAGACAGGGGCCAGACCCAGTACTTC.

V gene TRBV7-8 combines with J gene TRBJ2-7; a weak D match, TRBD2 (5 bases). The CDR3 has 15 amino acids. Trimming removed 5 bases at V and 3 bases at J, with 17 bases between. Germline V gene lookup returns CDR1 SGHVS and CDR2 FQNEAQ. CDR3 in amino acids: CASSLLDKRYYEQYF. The CDR3 nucleotides are TGTGCCAGCAGCCTACTAGATAAGCGATACTACGAGCAGTACTTC. Drawing the rest from reference TRBV7-8 and TRBJ2-7, the complete variable domain is GAGVSQSPRYKVAKRGQDVALRCDPISGHVSLFWYQQALGQGPEFLTYFQNEAQLDKSGLPSDRFFAERPEGSVSTLKIQRTQQEDSAVYLCASSLLDKRYYEQYFGPGTRLTVT.

The rearrangement joins TRBV7-7 to TRBJ2-1, with D maybe TRBD1 (6 bases). Germline-derived CDR1 and CDR2 are SSHAT and FNYEAQ (reference sequence). Trimming removed 5 bases at V and 8 bases at J, with 19 bases between. The CDR3 is made up of 15 amino acids. CDR3 DNA: TGTGCCAGCAGCGCAGGGGTCTCTTCCGACCATGAGCAGTTCTTC. It specifies CASSAGVSSDHEQFF.

J is TRBJ2-2 and V is TRBV18, with TRBD1 matching over 7 bases. The CDR3 spans 15 residues. Trimming took 5 bases from V and 2 from J; bases not matched to a gene: 5. Germline V gene data show CDR1 as KGHSH and CDR2 as LQKENI. For the CDR3, the DNA is TGTGCCAGCTCAGTCGACAGGGTAAACACCGGGGAGCTGTTTTTT. Translation gives CASSVDRVNTGELFF.

The J gene is TRBJ2-2, the V gene TRBV5-1; 9 bases align to TRBD2. CDR1 and CDR2 from the germline V gene are SGHRS and YFSETQ. This CDR3 contains 18 residues. With 0 bases clipped from V and 3 bases from J, the junction kept 9 bases outside the gene matches. The CDR3 reads CASSLAVAGVPHTGELFF. For the CDR3, the DNA is TGCGCCAGCAGCTTGGCGGTAGCGGGGGTTCCCCACACCGGGGAGCTGTTTTTT. Variable domain in full (rest from reference TRBV5-1 and TRBJ2-2): KAGVTQTPRYLIKTRGQQVTLSCSPISGHRSVSWYQQTPGQGLQFLFEYFSETQRNKGNFPGRFSGRQFSNSRSEMNVSTLELGDSALYLCASSLAVAGVPHTGELFFGEGSRLTVL.

The chain employs TRBV3-1 (or the pseudogene TRBV3-2) and TRBJ1-2; 7 bases line up with TRBD1. V dropped 6 bases and J dropped 2; count of bases not matched to a gene: 3. Germline V gene sequence: CDR1 LGHDT, CDR2 YNNKEL (reference sequence). The CDR3 runs to 13 residues. The CDR3 sequence is CASSRGQNYGYTF. CDR3 sequence (DNA): TGTGCCAGCAGTCGGGGACAGAACTATGGCTACACCTTC.

V usage is TRBV3-1 (or the pseudogene TRBV3-2) and J usage is TRBJ1-2, with TRBD1 identical over 9 bases. V gave up 1 base and J gave up 4 bases; unmatched junction bases: 4. The CDR3 length is 15 residues. Germline assignment: CDR1 LGHDT and CDR2 YNNKEL (reference sequence). The CDR3 sequence is CASSQGTGEIYGYTF. Written as DNA, the CDR3 is TGTGCCAGCAGCCAAGGGACAGGGGAAATCTATGGCTACACCTTC.

The chain couples TRBV4-2 to TRBJ2-5; weak D call: TRBD1 (5 bases). From germline, CDR1 is LGHNA and CDR2 YNFKEQ. Trimming shortened V by 4 bases and J by 4 bases, and 13 bases separated the two germline ends. CDR3 size: 14 residues. The CDR3: CASSLGAGVETQYF. In DNA, the CDR3 is TGTGCCAGCAGCCTTGGGGCAGGAGTAGAGACCCAGTACTTC.

This clone turned up a few times. The J gene is TRBJ2-2, the V gene TRBV3-1 (or the pseudogene TRBV3-2); 7 nucleotides agree with TRBD1. This CDR3 is built from 16 residues. The V gene end was trimmed by 3 bases and the J gene end by 4 bases; junction bases not matched to a gene: 8. CDR1 and CDR2 (germline): LGHDT, YNNKEL (reference sequence). The CDR3 reads CASSQATGAGTGELFF. The CDR3 DNA sequence: TGTGCCAGCAGCCAGGCCACAGGGGCGGGCACCGGGGAGCTGTTTTTT.

This chain uses TRBV29-1 with TRBJ2-1; 7 nucleotides align to TRBD2. The V and J ends lost 7 bases and 4 bases, in that order; junction bases with no gene match: 10. Germline-derived CDR1 and CDR2 are SQVTM and ANQGSEA. The CDR3 is 14 amino acids. The CDR3 DNA follows: TGCAGCGGGATGCAAGCGGGGCCTTACAATGAGCAGTTCTTC. As protein: CSGMQAGPYNEQFF.

The chain combines TRBV6-6 with TRBJ1-5; D is perhaps TRBD1 (5 bases). Trimming left V 6 bases short and J 2 bases short, with 17 bases between. This CDR3 comprises 16 residues. The germline V gene encodes CDR1 MNHNY and CDR2 SVGAGI (reference sequence). The CDR3 here is CASSPKGRWGNQPQHF. The CDR3 coding sequence is TGTGCCAGCAGCCCGAAGGGGCGCTGGGGCAATCAGCCCCAGCATTTT.

The chain uses TRBV5-1 and TRBJ1-6, with D unclear. CDR1 SGHRS and CDR2 YFSETQ come from the germline V gene. Between the trimmed V and J ends, which lost 8 bases and 5 bases, there was a span of 11 bases. The CDR3 is 13 residues long. CDR3 bases: TGCGCCAGGCGCCGGGAGGATAATTCACCCCTCCACTTT. Protein sequence: CARRREDNSPLHF.

V usage is TRBV27 and J usage is TRBJ2-7; a possible D gene is TRBD1 (5 bases). Trimming removed 2 bases at V and 1 base at J, with 9 bases between. Looked up from germline, CDR1 is MNHEY and CDR2 is SMNVEV (reference sequence). This CDR3 spans 14 amino acids. CDR3 DNA: TGTGCCAGCAGTTTACAGGCAGGGTCCTACGAGCAGTACTTC. This encodes CASSLQAGSYEQYF.

The chain has TRBV27 and TRBJ2-3; TRBD2 matches at 7 bases. CDR1 is MNHEY, CDR2 SMNVEV, per germline (reference sequence). The length of the CDR3 is 17 residues. V shed 3 bases, J shed 2 bases, and the junction held 11 bases outside the gene matches. DNA of the CDR3: TGTGCCAGCAGTTTTAGAAAAGCGGGAACCTACACAGATACGCAGTATTTT. This encodes CASSFRKAGTYTDTQYF.

The chain employs TRBV6-5 and TRBJ2-7; TRBD1 agrees at 8 bases. Germline V gene data show CDR1 as MNHEY and CDR2 as SVGAGI. This CDR3 region has 15 residues. V lost 0 bases and J lost 2; bases outside the gene matches: 3. CDR3 DNA: TGTGCCAGCAGTTACTCGCAGACAGGGGCCTACGAGCAGTACTTC. It translates to CASSYSQTGAYEQYF.

This clone was recorded only once. This chain connects TRBV7-2 to TRBJ2-5, with 10 bases that match TRBD2. The CDR3 is made up of 14 amino acids. V shed 0 bases, J shed 13 bases, and the junction held 8 bases outside the gene matches. Germline V gene lookup returns CDR1 SGHTA and CDR2 FQGNSA. The CDR3 here is CASSLAYSSGSSYF. The CDR3 nucleotides read TGTGCCAGCAGCTTAGCCTATTCTAGCGGGAGTTCGTACTTC.

The rearrangement links TRBV19 to TRBJ2-5, with 7 bases that match TRBD2. V gave up 3 bases and J gave up 5 bases; unmatched junction bases: 3. CDR1 is LNHDA, CDR2 SQIVND, per germline (reference sequence). The CDR3 is 13 residues long. The CDR3, as DNA: TGTGCCAGTAGTATTTTGCGGGGGGAGACCCAGTACTTC. This sequence encodes CASSILRGETQYF. Full variable domain (outside the CDR3, taken from reference TRBV19 and TRBJ2-5): DGGITQSPKYLFRKEGQNVTLSCEQNLNHDAMYWYRQDPGQGLRLIYYSQIVNDFQKGDIAEGYSVSREKKESFPLTVTSAQKNPTAFYLCASSILRGETQYFGPGTRLLVL.

The chain uses TRBV6-5 and TRBJ2-7; TRBD1 aligns across 9 bases. Germline V CDR1 and CDR2: MNHEY, SVGAGI. V gave up 0 bases and J gave up 1 base; unmatched junction bases: 4. The CDR3 is 16 amino acids. The CDR3 coding sequence is TGTGCCAGCAGTTACTCTTCCGGGACAGGGTCCTACGAGCAGTACTTC. This gives the protein CASSYSSGTGSYEQYF.

Here the CDR3 reads CASSWAGVDYGYTF. The DNA of the CDR3 is TGTGCCAGTAGTTGGGCAGGGGTTGACTATGGCTACACCTTC. The chain carries TRBV19 and TRBJ1-2, with D possibly TRBD1 on 6 matching bases. Per the germline V gene, CDR1 is LNHDA and CDR2 is SQIVND (reference sequence). CDR3 size: 14 residues. V was trimmed by 5 bases and J by 3 bases, leaving 13 bases between them.